This T cell receptor (beta chain) was recorded in a study of cytomegalovirus exposure and HLA in healthy donors. This clone came up once. Its antigen remains unknown. Study outcomes and limitations: A later analysis linked a missense DCLRE1C variant to TCR beta V- and J-gene trimming.

It was with 60 Vbeta and 13 Jbeta primers that the PCR ran. Sequencing used immunoSEQ multiplex PCR; TCRdb keeps in-frame clones, though not all of them. The repertoire holds approximately 260,000 clones, with around four fifths as singletons. The sequence came from a woman in her forties in good health and CMV-seropositive. Sequencing input: PBMCs.

CDR3 nucleotide sequence: TGTGCTAGTGGCCAGGGTAGTAACTATGGCTACACCTTC. Its protein product is CASGQGSNYGYTF. The chain carries TRBV12-5 and TRBJ1-2; D is perhaps TRBD1 (5 bases). Per germline, CDR1 LGHNT and CDR2 FRNRAP. V was cut by 6 bases and J by 1 base, with 9 bases left in between. The CDR3 consists of 13 residues.